A selection of T cell receptor beta chains follows, all from one sample in a study of CD8+CD57+ T cells in acquired aplastic anemia. TCRdb re-called the reads with MiXCR, one entry per CDR3 protein. The sample holds roughly 180,000 distinct CDR3 sequences; about 50% are singletons and the top ten take 10% to 15%. Sequenced input: sorted CD4+, CD8+, or CD8+CD57+ T cells (not recorded which) from PBMCs. These receptors were collected from a human donor with aplastic anemia. The CDR3 runs from the conserved cysteine through the conserved F or W. The order of the fields is J gene, D gene, V gene, clone size, CDR3 protein, CDR3 DNA. The D gene is left open where the match is weak. The listing skips clone size in some rows; elsewhere it reads once, few, many or a size class.

TRBJ1-6 TRBD1 TRBV10-1 - CASSPLMTGDNSPLHF TGTGCCAGCTCACCGTTAATGACAGGGGATAATTCACCCCTCCACTTT
TRBJ2-5 TRBD2 TRBV12-3/TRBV12-4 - CASSPRGGETQYF TGTGCCAGCAGCCCGCGGGGGGGGGAGACCCAGTACTTC
TRBJ2-7 TRBD2 TRBV7-6 - CASSPNGLAREQYF TGTGCCAGCAGCCCTAACGGACTAGCGCGGGAGCAGTACTTC
TRBJ2-2 TRBD2 TRBV24-1 - CATSVSGRPGELFF TGTGCCACCAGTGTGAGCGGGAGACCCGGGGAGCTGTTTTTT
TRBJ1-1 TRBD1 TRBV12-5 many CASGNRQGNTEAFF TGTGCTAGTGGGAACCGACAGGGGAACACTGAAGCTTTCTTT
TRBJ2-3 - TRBV6-1 - CASSSGSSYTDTQYF TGTGCCAGCAGCTCCGGGTCCTCCTACACAGATACGCAGTATTTT
TRBJ1-1 TRBD1 TRBV19 many CASSVDNRGNTEAFF TGTGCCAGTAGTGTCGACAACAGGGGGAACACTGAAGCTTTCTTT
TRBJ2-6 - TRBV10-3 - CAISESGANVLTF TGTGCCATCAGTGAGTCCGGGGCCAACGTCCTGACTTTC
TRBJ1-6 - TRBV18 - CASSPRQPQASGNSPLHF TGTGCCAGCTCACCCCGACAACCACAGGCCTCAGGGAATTCACCCCTCCACTTT
TRBJ2-4 TRBD1 TRBV7-2 - CASSSTGGDRLNIQYF TGTGCCAGCAGCTCCACAGGGGGCGACCGACTGAACATTCAGTACTTC
TRBJ1-5 - TRBV28 - CASSLGTLSNQPQHF TGTGCCAGCAGTCTCGGGACACTTAGCAATCAGCCCCAGCATTTT
TRBJ2-7 TRBD1 TRBV7-9 - CASSLARQGRGEQYF TGTGCCAGCAGCTTAGCCCGACAGGGACGTGGCGAGCAGTACTTC
TRBJ2-2 - TRBV28 many CASSSYTGELFF TGTGCCAGCAGTTCGTACACCGGGGAGCTGTTTTTT
TRBJ2-1 - TRBV20-1 - CSARRLNYNEQFF TGCAGTGCTAGAAGACTCAATTACAATGAGCAGTTCTTC
TRBJ2-3 TRBD2 TRBV10-3 - CAITTSGGLDTQYF TGTGCCATCACGACTAGCGGGGGGCTAGATACGCAGTATTTT
TRBJ2-7 - TRBV12-3/TRBV12-4 few CASVQDGSYEQYF TGTGCCAGCGTACAGGATGGGTCCTACGAGCAGTACTTC
TRBJ1-1 - TRBV29-1 - CSVERRIGLFTEAFF TGCAGCGTTGAAAGGAGGATAGGGCTATTCACTGAAGCTTTCTTT
TRBJ2-1 - TRBV6-1 - CASSEVRAANYNEQFF TGTGCCAGCAGTGAAGTCCGAGCGGCCAACTACAATGAGCAGTTCTTC
TRBJ1-4 - TRBV9 many CASSVGVGGSSEKLFF TGTGCCAGCAGCGTAGGCGTTGGGGGATCGAGTGAAAAACTGTTTTTT
TRBJ1-5 - TRBV6-1 few CASSSGLQGFQPQHF TGTGCCAGCAGTAGCGGACTGCAGGGTTTTCAGCCCCAGCATTTT
TRBJ2-1 TRBD2 TRBV10-3 - CAISESVTGGRWDEQFF TGTGCCATCAGTGAGTCTGTAACGGGAGGCCGGTGGGATGAGCAGTTCTTC
TRBJ2-7 TRBD1 TRBV19 many CASSISTGGNEQYF TGTGCCAGTAGTATATCGACAGGGGGGAACGAGCAGTACTTC
TRBJ2-5 TRBD2 TRBV10-3 few CAISESSGVDGAGEQYF TGTGCCATCAGTGAGTCATCGGGTGTGGATGGGGCGGGGGAGCAGTACTTC
TRBJ1-6 TRBD1 TRBV7-9 few CASSYGQGLALHF TGTGCCAGCAGTTACGGACAGGGTCTCGCCCTCCACTTT
TRBJ2-1 - TRBV15 - CATSSEVSYNEQFF TGTGCCACCAGCAGCGAGGTCTCCTACAATGAGCAGTTCTTC
TRBJ1-1 TRBD1 TRBV5-6 many CASSLKGFDTGGAFF TGTGCCAGCAGCTTGAAAGGCTTCGACACAGGGGGAGCTTTCTTT